This T cell receptor beta chain was observed in a study of T cell responses to AZD1222 COVID-19 vaccine. Some clones are missing from TCRdb's copy, which holds only in-frame ones; the method was immunoSEQ multiplex PCR. The sample shows some 150,000 clones, 90% of them seen only once. The CDR3 covers 14 residues. V shed 3 bases, J shed 4 bases, and the junction held 4 bases outside the gene matches. The V gene's germline CDR1 is SGDLS and CDR2 YYNGEE. The genes are TRBV9 and TRBJ1-3, with 7 bases matching TRBD1. This clonotype was sampled from an adult in good health. The source material was peripheral blood, sampled on day 0 of AZD1222 vaccination. The CDR3 coding sequence is TGTGCCAGCAGCGAGACAGGGTTAGGAAACACCATATATTTT. This sequence encodes CASSETGLGNTIYF.